One T cell receptor (beta chain) is described in this entry. Its antigen is not identified. V lost 0 bases to trimming and J lost 5 bases; unmatched junction nucleotides: 7. The CDR3 spans 16 residues. Per germline, CDR1 SGDLS and CDR2 YYNGEE. This record belongs to a study of cytomegalovirus exposure and HLA in healthy donors. Looking at the study overall: HLA-typed donors were the source of about 85 million unique TCRs, which an early data release held.

Primers: 60 Vbeta forward and 13 Jbeta reverse. Using immunoSEQ multiplex PCR, the repertoire was profiled, and TCRdb retains in-frame clones only, with some absent. This sample has 120,000 or so clones, with approximately 75% found just once. Findings and limits, study-wide: CMV antigen specificity was confirmed in vitro for a few CMV-associated chains. There were around 160 TCR beta chains listed as cytomegalovirus-associated.

This receptor was taken from a woman aged 45-65 years in good health and CMV-seronegative. Specimen: PBMCs. This sequence joins TRBV9 and TRBJ2-2; 7 nucleotides line up with TRBD1. Here the CDR3 reads CASSVAGTAPTGELFF. CDR3 nucleotides: TGTGCCAGCAGCGTAGCTGGGACAGCCCCGACCGGGGAGCTGTTTTTT. The whole variable domain, filled in from reference TRBV9 and TRBJ2-2, reads DSGVTQTPKHLITATGQRVTLRCSPRSGDLSVYWYQQSLDQGLQFLIQYYNGEERAKGNILERFSAQQFPDLHSELNLSSLELGDSALYFCASSVAGTAPTGELFFGEGSRLTVL.